Listed here are 8 T cell receptor beta chains from one sample, sequenced in a study of blood T cell repertoires in COVID-19. The table came from immunoSEQ multiplex PCR; TCRdb's copy has only in-frame clones and leaves some out. The table lists around 140,000 clones, around 86% of them singletons, with approximately 8% in the top ten. Material for sequencing was peripheral blood. Every receptor here comes from a human donor in a cohort sampled during active COVID-19.

This clone came up once. The chain couples TRBV5-5 to TRBJ2-7; 12 nucleotides align to TRBD2. Germline CDR1 and CDR2: SGHKS and YYEKEE (reference sequence). This CDR3 has 15 amino acids. After removal of 2 bases from V and 1 base from J, the junction contained 1 base not matched to a gene. In DNA form, the CDR3 reads TGTGCCAGCAGCTTCACTAGCGGGAGGTCCTACGAGCAGTACTTC. Protein sequence: CASSFTSGRSYEQYF.

The CDR3, as DNA: TGTGCCAGCAGCCGGAATGAGCAGTTCTTC. The encoded protein is CASSRNEQFF. J is TRBJ2-1 and V is TRBV7-9; D gene unclear. The V and J ends lost 5 bases and 7 bases respectively, with 3 bases between them. The V gene's germline CDR1 is SEHNR and CDR2 FQNEAQ (reference sequence). The CDR3 spans 10 residues.

The V and J genes are TRBV27 and TRBJ2-1, with D uncertain. The CDR3 length is 14 residues. The V gene lost 6 bases and the J gene lost 4 bases, with 13 bases spanning the gap. CDR1 and CDR2 from the germline V gene are MNHEY and SMNVEV (reference sequence). CDR3 in amino acids: CASSRVERYNEQFF. The DNA of the CDR3 is TGTGCCAGCAGCCGAGTAGAGAGATACAATGAGCAGTTCTTC.

V and J are TRBV6-6 and TRBJ2-7, with 7 bases matching TRBD1. V was pared by 6 bases and J by 0 bases, with 8 bases of the junction left unmatched. Germline CDR1 and CDR2: MNHNY and SVGAGI (reference sequence). The CDR3 has 15 residues. This CDR3 is CASSTGALSSYEQYF. CDR3 nucleotides: TGTGCCAGCAGCACAGGGGCTCTAAGCTCCTACGAGCAGTACTTC.

Note on this clone: The junction and the germline gene differ at one end; a read error may be behind it. The chain recombines TRBV9 with TRBJ1-3; 7 bases are a match to TRBD1. CDR3 length: 15 amino acids. Per germline, CDR1 SGDLS and CDR2 YYNGEE. The CDR3 DNA sequence: TGTGCCAGCAAACCGGGACAGAATCCTGGAAGCACCATATATTTT. It is translated as CASKPGQNPGSTIYF.

This clone has a handful of counts. V and J are TRBV28 and TRBJ2-6; TRBD1 agrees at 9 bases. With 7 bases clipped from V and 3 bases from J, the junction kept 10 bases outside the gene matches. Germline V gives CDR1 MDHEN, CDR2 SYDVKM. The CDR3 has 17 amino acids. CDR3 coding DNA: TGTGCCAGCACCTCCGGACAGGGGCTTAGTGGGGCCAACGTCCTGACTTTC. Its translation is CASTSGQGLSGANVLTF.

The chain recombines TRBV5-1 with TRBJ1-1, with no clear D. The V and J ends lost 0 bases and 7 bases respectively, with 10 bases between them. Germline CDR1 SGHRS, CDR2 YFSETQ. The CDR3 extends over 13 amino acids. CDR3 amino acids: CASSLDGVLEAFF. The DNA of the CDR3 is TGCGCCAGCAGCTTGGACGGAGTTCTTGAAGCTTTCTTT.

CDR3 loop: CATSDYKTSGRANEQFF. For the CDR3, the DNA is TGTGCCACCAGTGATTATAAGACTAGCGGGAGGGCCAATGAGCAGTTCTTC. The chain combines TRBV24-1 with TRBJ2-1; 14 bases are shared with TRBD2. With V trimmed by 2 bases and J by 6 bases, 5 bases remained unmatched. Germline lookup yields CDR1 KGHDR and CDR2 SFDVKD. The CDR3 has 17 amino acids.